The clone carrying this T cell receptor (beta chain) was counted only a few times. Its antigen is undetermined. This sample is drawn from a study of CD8+CD57+ T cells in acquired aplastic anemia. Study conclusions and caveats: Patients and controls had CD8+ Simpson's diversity values that were not significantly distinct.

Per germline, CDR1 SGHRS and CDR2 YFSETQ. The CDR3 length is 13 residues. Between the trimmed V and J ends, which lost 0 bases and 9 bases, there was a span of 10 bases. All patients picked for sequencing had shown, by flow cytometry, an expansion of CD8+CD57+ cells. Everyone among the patients had severe acquired aplastic anemia. Blood came from patients not yet given any therapy. Genomic DNA constituted the template upon which TCR beta VDJ and CDR3 profiling was performed. In TCRdb, the reads were re-called with MiXCR into one record per CDR3 protein. The repertoire holds 400,000 to 600,000 distinct CDR3 sequences, around 32% seen once, with approximately 0.82% in the top ten.

Material: sorted CD4+, CD8+, or CD8+CD57+ T cells (not recorded which) from PBMCs. The receptor's source is a human donor with aplastic anemia. The chain joins TRBV5-1 to TRBJ2-1, with a tentative D call TRBD1 (6 bases). CDR3: CASSLGQGTEQFF. CDR3 bases: TGCGCCAGCAGCTTGGGCCAGGGGACTGAGCAGTTCTTC.